This T cell receptor beta chain was sequenced during a study of beta chain features in type 1 diabetes. Purities over 95% were achieved in all sorted populations. Sequenced material consisted of expressed TCRB transcripts (all of the isolated RNA was reverse transcribed). Using immunoSEQ multiplex PCR, the repertoire was profiled, and TCRdb retains in-frame clones only, with some absent. Counted here are over 600,000 clones, 9.5% to 15% occurring once; the ten biggest clones make up approximately 0.11%. This clone has only a few counts. What it binds is unknown. Study observations and caveats: In all four CD4+ subsets, TCRB CDR3 length was significantly, moderately reduced in type 1 diabetes.

The CDR3 spans 11 residues. The V and J ends lost 7 bases and 5 bases respectively, with 8 bases between them. Germline values: CDR1 SGHTA, CDR2 FQGNSA. The J gene is TRBJ2-5, the V gene TRBV7-2, with D hard to call. Sequenced input: naive CD4+ T cells from blood. The origin of this receptor is a man aged 25-40 years with type 1 diabetes. The CDR3 DNA reads TGTGCCAGCACCTCGGGTGAGACCCAGTACTTC. This encodes CASTSGETQYF.